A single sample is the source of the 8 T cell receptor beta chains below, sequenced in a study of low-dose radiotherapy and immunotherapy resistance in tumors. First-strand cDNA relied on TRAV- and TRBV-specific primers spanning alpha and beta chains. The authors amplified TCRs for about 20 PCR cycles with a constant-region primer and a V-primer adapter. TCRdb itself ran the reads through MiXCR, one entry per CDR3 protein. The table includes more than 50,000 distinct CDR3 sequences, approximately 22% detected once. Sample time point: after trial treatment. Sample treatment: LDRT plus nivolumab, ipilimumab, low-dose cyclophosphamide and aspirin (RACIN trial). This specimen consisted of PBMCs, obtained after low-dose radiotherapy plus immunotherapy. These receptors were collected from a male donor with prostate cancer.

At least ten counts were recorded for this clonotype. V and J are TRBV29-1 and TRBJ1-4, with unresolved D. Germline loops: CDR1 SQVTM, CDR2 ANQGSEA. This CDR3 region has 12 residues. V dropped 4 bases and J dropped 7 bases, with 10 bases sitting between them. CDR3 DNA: TGCAGCGTTGCCGGGTATGGTGAAAAACTGTTTTTT. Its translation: CSVAGYGEKLFF. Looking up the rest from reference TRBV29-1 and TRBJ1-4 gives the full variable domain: SAVISQKPSRDICQRGTSLTIQCQVDSQVTMMFWYRQQPGQSLTLIATANQGSEATYESGFVIDKFPISRPNLTFSTLTVSNMSPEDSSIYLCSVAGYGEKLFFGSGTQLSVL.

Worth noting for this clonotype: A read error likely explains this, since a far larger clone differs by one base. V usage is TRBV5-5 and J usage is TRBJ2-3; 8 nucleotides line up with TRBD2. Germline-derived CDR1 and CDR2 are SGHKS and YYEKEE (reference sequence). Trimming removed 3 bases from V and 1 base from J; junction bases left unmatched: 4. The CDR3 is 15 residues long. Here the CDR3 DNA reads TGTGCCAGCAGCTCCGAGACTAGCGGCACAGATACGCAGTATTTT. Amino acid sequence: CASSSETSGTDTQYF. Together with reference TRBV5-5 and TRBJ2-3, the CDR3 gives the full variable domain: DAGVTQSPTHLIKTRGQQVTLRCSPISGHKSVSWYQQVLGQGPQFIFQYYEKEERGRGNFPDRFSARQFPNYSSELNVNALLLGDSALYLCASSSETSGTDTQYFGPGTRLTVL.

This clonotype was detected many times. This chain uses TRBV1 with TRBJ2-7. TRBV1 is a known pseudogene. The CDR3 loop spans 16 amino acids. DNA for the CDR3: TGCACCAGCAGCCAAGAATTACGTCTGAGCTCCTACGAGCAGTACTTC. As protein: CTSSQELRLSSYEQYF.

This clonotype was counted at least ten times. CDR3 residues: CSVRDRVRNEQYF. CDR3 bases: TGCAGCGTCCGGGACAGGGTTAGGAACGAGCAGTACTTC. The chain uses TRBV29-1 and TRBJ2-7, with TRBD1 matching 9 bases. The length of the CDR3 is 13 residues. The ends lost 6 bases at V and 5 bases at J; junction bases unmatched: 8. Germline-derived CDR1 and CDR2 are SQVTM and ANQGSEA.

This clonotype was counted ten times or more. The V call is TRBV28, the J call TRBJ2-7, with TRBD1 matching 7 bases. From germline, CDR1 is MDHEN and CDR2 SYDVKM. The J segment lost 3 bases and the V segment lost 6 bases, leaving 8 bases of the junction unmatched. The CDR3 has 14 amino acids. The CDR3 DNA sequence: TGTGCCAGCAGACGACAGGGAGCTAACTACGAGCAGTACTTC. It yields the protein CASRRQGANYEQYF.

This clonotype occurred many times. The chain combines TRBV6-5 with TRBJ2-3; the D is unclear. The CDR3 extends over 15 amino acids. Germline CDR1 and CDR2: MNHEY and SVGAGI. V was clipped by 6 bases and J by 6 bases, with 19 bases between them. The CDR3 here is CASSPVDGRSDTQYF. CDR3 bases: TGTGCCAGCAGCCCTGTGGACGGAAGAAGTGATACGCAGTATTTT.

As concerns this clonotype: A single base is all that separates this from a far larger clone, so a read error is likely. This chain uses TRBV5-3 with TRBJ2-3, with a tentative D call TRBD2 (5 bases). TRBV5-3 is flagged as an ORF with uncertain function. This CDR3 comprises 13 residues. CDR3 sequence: CASSKSSTDAQYF. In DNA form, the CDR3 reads TGTGCCAGCAGCAAGTCTAGCACAGATGCGCAGTATTTT.

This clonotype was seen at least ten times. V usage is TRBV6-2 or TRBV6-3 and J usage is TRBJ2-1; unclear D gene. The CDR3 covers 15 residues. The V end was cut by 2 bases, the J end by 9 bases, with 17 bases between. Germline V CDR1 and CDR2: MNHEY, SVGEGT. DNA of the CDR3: TGTGCCAGCAGTTACGCGGTTCGAACCAATGGTGAGCAGTTCTTC. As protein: CASSYAVRTNGEQFF.